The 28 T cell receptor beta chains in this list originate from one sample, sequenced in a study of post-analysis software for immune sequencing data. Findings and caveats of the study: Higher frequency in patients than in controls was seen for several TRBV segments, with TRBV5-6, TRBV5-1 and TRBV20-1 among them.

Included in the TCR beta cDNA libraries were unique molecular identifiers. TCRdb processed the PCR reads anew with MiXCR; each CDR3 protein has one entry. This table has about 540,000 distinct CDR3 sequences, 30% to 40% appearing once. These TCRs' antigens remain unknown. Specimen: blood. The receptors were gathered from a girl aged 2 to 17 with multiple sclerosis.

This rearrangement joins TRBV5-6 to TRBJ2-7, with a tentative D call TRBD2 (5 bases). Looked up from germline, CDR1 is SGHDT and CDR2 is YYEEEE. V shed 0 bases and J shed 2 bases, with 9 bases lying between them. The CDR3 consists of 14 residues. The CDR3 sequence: CASSLGTVTYEQYF. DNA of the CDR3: TGTGCCAGCAGCTTGGGGACTGTGACCTACGAGCAGTACTTC.

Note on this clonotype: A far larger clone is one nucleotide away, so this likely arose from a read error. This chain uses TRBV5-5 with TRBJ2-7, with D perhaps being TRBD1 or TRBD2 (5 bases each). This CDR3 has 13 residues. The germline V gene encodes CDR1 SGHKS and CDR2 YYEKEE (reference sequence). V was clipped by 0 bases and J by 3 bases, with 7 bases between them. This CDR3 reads CASSLGGIYEQYF. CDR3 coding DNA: TGTGCCAGCAGCTTGGGGGGGATCTACGAGCAGTACTTC. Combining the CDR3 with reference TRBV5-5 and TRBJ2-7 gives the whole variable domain DAGVTQSPTHLIKTRGQQVTLRCSPISGHKSVSWYQQVLGQGPQFIFQYYEKEERGRGNFPDRFSARQFPNYSSELNVNALLLGDSALYLCASSLGGIYEQYFGPGTRLTVT.

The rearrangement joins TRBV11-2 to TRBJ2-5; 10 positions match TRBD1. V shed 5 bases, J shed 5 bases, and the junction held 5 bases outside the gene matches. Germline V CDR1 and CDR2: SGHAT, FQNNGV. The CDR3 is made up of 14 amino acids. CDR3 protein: CASSIRQGAETQYF. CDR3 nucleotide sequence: TGTGCCAGCAGCATTCGACAGGGGGCCGAGACCCAGTACTTC. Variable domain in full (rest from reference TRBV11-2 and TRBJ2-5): EAGVAQSPRYKIIEKRQSVAFWCNPISGHATLYWYQQILGQGPKLLIQFQNNGVVDDSQLPKDRFSAERLKGVDSTLKIQPAKLEDSAVYLCASSIRQGAETQYFGPGTRLLVL.

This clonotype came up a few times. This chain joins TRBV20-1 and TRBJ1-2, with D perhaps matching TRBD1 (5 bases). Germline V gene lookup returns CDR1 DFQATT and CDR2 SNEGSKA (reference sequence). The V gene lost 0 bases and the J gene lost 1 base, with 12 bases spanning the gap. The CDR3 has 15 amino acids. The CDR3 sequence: CSARDLKGVNYGYTF. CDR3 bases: TGCAGTGCTAGAGATCTGAAAGGGGTTAACTATGGCTACACCTTC.

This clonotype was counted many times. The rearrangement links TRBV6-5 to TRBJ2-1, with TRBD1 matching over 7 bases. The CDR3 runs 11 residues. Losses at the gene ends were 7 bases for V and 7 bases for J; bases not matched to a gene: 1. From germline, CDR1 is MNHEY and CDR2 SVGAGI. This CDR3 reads CASKTGNEQFF. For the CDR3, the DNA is TGTGCCAGCAAGACAGGGAATGAGCAGTTCTTC.

CDR3 nucleotides: TGTGCCAGCAGCGCATCAGGGCGGGGCTCTGGGGCCAACGTCCTGACTTTC. Amino acids: CASSASGRGSGANVLTF. The chain uses TRBV7-8 and TRBJ2-6; tentative D call: TRBD2 (6 bases). CDR1 is SGHVS, CDR2 FQNEAQ, per germline. Trimming removed 5 bases from V and 0 bases from J, with 14 bases in between. The length of the CDR3 is 17 residues.

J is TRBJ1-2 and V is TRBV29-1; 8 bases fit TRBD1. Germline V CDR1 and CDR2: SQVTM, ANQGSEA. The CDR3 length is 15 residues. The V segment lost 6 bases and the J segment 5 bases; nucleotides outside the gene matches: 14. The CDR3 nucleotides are TGCAGCGTCGCTGGGGGACAGGTTAATGGTTATGGCTACACCTTC. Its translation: CSVAGGQVNGYGYTF.

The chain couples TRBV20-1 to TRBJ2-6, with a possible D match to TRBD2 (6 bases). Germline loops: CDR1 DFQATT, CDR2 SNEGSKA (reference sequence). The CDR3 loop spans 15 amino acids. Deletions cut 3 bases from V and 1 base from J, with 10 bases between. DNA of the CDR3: TGCAGTGCTAGGGAGGGCCGGTCTGGGGCCAACGTCCTGACTTTC. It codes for CSAREGRSGANVLTF.

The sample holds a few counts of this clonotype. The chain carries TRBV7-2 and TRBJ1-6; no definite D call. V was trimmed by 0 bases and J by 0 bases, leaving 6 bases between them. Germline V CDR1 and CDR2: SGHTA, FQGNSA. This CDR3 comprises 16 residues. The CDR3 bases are TGTGCCAGCAGCTTAGCGTCCCTCTCCTATAATTCACCCCTCCACTTT. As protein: CASSLASLSYNSPLHF. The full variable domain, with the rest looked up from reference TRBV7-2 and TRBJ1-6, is GAGVSQSPSNKVTEKGKDVELRCDPISGHTALYWYRQSLGQGLEFLIYFQGNSAPDKSGLPSDRFSAERTGGSVSTLTIQRTQQEDSAVYLCASSLASLSYNSPLHFGNGTRLTVT.

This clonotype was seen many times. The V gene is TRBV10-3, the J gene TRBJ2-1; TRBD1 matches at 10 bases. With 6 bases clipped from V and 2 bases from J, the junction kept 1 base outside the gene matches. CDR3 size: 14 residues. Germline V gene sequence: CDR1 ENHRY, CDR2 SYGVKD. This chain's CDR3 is CAISGQGAYNEQFF. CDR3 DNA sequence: TGTGCCATCAGCGGACAGGGGGCCTACAATGAGCAGTTCTTC.

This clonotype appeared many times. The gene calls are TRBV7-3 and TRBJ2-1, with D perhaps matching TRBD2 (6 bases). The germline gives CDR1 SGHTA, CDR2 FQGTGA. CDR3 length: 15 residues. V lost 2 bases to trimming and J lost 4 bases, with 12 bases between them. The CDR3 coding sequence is TGTGCCAGCAGCTTAGACCGGGGGAATTACAATGAGCAGTTCTTC. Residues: CASSLDRGNYNEQFF. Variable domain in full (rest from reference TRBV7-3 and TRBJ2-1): GAGVSQTPSNKVTEKGKYVELRCDPISGHTALYWYRQSLGQGPEFLIYFQGTGAADDSGLPNDRFFAVRPEGSVSTLKIQRTERGDSAVYLCASSLDRGNYNEQFFGPGTRLTVL.

In DNA, the CDR3 is TGTGCCAGCGGACAGGGGGCAAATGGCTACACCTTC. As protein: CASGQGANGYTF. The V call is TRBV6-5, the J call TRBJ1-2; TRBD1 agrees at 11 bases. Germline V CDR1 and CDR2: MNHEY, SVGAGI. Trimming took 8 bases from V and 6 from J; bases not matched to a gene: 2. The CDR3 extends over 12 amino acids.

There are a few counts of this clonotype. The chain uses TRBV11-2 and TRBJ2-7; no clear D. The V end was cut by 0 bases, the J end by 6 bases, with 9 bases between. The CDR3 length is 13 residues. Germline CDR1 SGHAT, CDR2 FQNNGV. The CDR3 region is CASSLESLPEQYF. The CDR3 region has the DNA TGTGCCAGCAGCTTAGAAAGCCTTCCCGAGCAGTACTTC. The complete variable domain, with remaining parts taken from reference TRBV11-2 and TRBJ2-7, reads EAGVAQSPRYKIIEKRQSVAFWCNPISGHATLYWYQQILGQGPKLLIQFQNNGVVDDSQLPKDRFSAERLKGVDSTLKIQPAKLEDSAVYLCASSLESLPEQYFGPGTRLTVT.

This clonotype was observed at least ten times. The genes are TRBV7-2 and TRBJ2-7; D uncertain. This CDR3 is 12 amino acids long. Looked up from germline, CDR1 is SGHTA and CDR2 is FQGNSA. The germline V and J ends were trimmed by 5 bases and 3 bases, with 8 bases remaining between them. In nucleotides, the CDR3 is TGTGCCAGCAGCCCCGGGCGCTACGAGCAGTACTTC. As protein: CASSPGRYEQYF.

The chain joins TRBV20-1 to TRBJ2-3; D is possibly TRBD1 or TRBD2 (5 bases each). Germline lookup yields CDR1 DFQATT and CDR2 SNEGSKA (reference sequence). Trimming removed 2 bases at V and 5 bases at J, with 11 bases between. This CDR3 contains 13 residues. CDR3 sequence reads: CSARRDVGDTQYF. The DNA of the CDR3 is TGCAGTGCTAGACGGGACGTGGGAGATACGCAGTATTTT.

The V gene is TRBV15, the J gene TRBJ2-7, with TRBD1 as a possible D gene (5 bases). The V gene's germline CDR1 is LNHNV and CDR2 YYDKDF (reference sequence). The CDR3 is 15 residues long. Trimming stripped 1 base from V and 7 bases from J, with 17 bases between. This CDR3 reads CATSRVLQGNNEQYF. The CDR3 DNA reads TGTGCCACCAGCAGAGTGTTGCAGGGTAACAATGAGCAGTACTTC.

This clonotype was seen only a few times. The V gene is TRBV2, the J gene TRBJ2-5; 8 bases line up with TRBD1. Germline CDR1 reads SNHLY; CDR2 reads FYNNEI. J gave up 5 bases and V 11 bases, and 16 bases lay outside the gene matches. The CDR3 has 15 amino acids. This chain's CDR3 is CACRRRTGLGETQYF. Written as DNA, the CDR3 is TGTGCCTGCCGACGGAGGACAGGGTTGGGGGAGACCCAGTACTTC.

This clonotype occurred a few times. CDR3 DNA sequence: TGTGCCAGCAGCCACACAGGGGTGGCGGGTCGGGAGACCCAGTACTTC. Protein sequence: CASSHTGVAGRETQYF. The chain has TRBV3-1 and TRBJ2-5, with 7 bases identical to TRBD1. V shed 3 bases, J shed 5 bases, and the junction held 12 bases outside the gene matches. Germline V gene data show CDR1 as LGHDT and CDR2 as YNNKEL (reference sequence). The CDR3 covers 16 residues.

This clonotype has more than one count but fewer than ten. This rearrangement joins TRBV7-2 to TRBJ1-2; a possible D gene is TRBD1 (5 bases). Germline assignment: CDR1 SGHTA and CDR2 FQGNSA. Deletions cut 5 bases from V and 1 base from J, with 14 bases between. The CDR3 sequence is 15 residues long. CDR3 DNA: TGTGCCAGCAGCAAAGGGGCGGCCAATAACTATGGCTACACCTTC. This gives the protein CASSKGAANNYGYTF.

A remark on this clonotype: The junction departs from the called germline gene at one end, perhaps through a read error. CDR3 sequence (DNA): TGCAGTGCGAGGCAGGACACGAGTAATGAAGAACTGTTTTTT. Translation gives CSARQDTSNEELFF. This sequence joins TRBV20-1 and TRBJ1-4, with a tentative D call TRBD1 (5 bases). CDR1 DFQATT and CDR2 SNEGSKA come from the germline V gene (reference sequence). The CDR3 sequence is 14 residues long.

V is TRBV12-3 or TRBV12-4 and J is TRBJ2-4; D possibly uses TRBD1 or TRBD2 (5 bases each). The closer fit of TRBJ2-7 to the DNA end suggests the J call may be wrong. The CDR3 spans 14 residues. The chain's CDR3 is CASTRGTGRNEQYF. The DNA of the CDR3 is TGTGCCAGCACTCGAGGGACGGGAAGAAACGAGCAGTACTTC.

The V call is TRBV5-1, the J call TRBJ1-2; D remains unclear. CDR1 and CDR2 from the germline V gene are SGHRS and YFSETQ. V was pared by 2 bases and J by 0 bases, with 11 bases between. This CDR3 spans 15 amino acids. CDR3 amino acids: CASSFQVATNYGYTF. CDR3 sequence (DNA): TGCGCCAGCAGCTTTCAAGTCGCCACTAACTATGGCTACACCTTC.

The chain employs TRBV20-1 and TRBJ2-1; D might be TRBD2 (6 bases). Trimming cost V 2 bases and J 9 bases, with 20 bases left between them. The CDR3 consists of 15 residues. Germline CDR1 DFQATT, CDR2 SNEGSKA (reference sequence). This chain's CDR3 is CSARPWDLEVGEQFF. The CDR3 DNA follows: TGCAGTGCTAGACCTTGGGACTTAGAGGTGGGTGAGCAGTTCTTC.

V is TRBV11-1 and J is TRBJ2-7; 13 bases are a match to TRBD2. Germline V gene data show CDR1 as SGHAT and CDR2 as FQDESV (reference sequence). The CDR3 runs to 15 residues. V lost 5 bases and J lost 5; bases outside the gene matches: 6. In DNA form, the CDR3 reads TGTGCCAGCAGCCTCTCAGGGACTAGCGGGGACGAGCAGTACTTC. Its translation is CASSLSGTSGDEQYF.

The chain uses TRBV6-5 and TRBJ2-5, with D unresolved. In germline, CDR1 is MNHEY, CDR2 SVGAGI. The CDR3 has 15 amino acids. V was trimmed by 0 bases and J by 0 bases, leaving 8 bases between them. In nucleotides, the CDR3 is TGTGCCAGCAGTTACTCGAGGAGCTACCAAGAGACCCAGTACTTC. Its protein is CASSYSRSYQETQYF.

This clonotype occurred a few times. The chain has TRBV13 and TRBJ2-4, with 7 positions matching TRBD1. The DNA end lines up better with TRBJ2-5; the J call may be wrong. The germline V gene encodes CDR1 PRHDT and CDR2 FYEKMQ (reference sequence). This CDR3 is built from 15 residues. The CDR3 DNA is TGTGCCAGCAGCATCGCCACAGGGGACCCAGAGACCCAGTACTTC. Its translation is CASSIATGDPETQYF.

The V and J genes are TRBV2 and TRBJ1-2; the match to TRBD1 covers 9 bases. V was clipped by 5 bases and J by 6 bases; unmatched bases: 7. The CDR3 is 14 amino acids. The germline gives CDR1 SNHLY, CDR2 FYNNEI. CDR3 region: CASSPNRGLDGYTF. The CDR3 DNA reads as TGTGCCAGCAGTCCCAACAGGGGGCTTGATGGCTACACCTTC.

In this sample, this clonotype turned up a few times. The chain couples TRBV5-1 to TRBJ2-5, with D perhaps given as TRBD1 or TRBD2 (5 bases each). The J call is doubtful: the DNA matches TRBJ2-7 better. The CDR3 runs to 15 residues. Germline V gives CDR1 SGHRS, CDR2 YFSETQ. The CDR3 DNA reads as TGCGCCAGCAGCCCCCGTCCGAGGGGCGAGTACGAGCAGTACTTC. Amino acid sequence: CASSPRPRGEYEQYF.